A selection of T cell receptor beta chains follows, all from one sample in a study of T cell responses to AZD1222 COVID-19 vaccine. Method: immunoSEQ multiplex PCR; TCRdb's copy keeps in-frame clones and lacks some. The sample holds 150,000 or so clones, around 89% seen once. This specimen was peripheral blood, taken on day 0 of AZD1222 vaccination. The receptors were gathered from an adult in good health. CDR3s include the opening cysteine and the closing phenylalanine or tryptophan. Each record gives: V gene, J gene, D gene, clone size, CDR3 DNA, CDR3 protein. The D gene is left open where the match is weak. Not every row has a clone size; where given, it reads once, few, many or a size class.

TRBV9,TRBJ1-6,.,.,TGTGCCAGCACCGGGAGCTCCTATAATTCACCCCTCCACTTT,CASTGSSYNSPLHF
TRBV5-1,TRBJ1-2,.,once,TGCGCCAGCAGCTTGGATCGGACTACCTATGGCTACACCTTC,CASSLDRTTYGYTF
TRBV29-1,TRBJ1-3,TRBD1,.,TGCAGCGGCTCGACCGGGACAGGGTCTGGAAACACCATATATTTT,CSGSTGTGSGNTIYF
TRBV9,TRBJ2-7,TRBD2,.,TGTGCCAGCAGCGGGACTAGCCGTAACGAGCAGTACTTC,CASSGTSRNEQYF
TRBV19,TRBJ2-3,.,.,TGTGCCAGCAAAGGGGGCACAGATACGCAGTATTTT,CASKGGTDTQYF
TRBV12-3/TRBV12-4,TRBJ2-5,TRBD2,.,TGTGCCAGCAGCTTTAGGGAGGGGGAGACCCAGTACTTC,CASSFREGETQYF
TRBV4-3,TRBJ2-2,.,.,TGCGCCAGCAGCCAAGTCTGGGCAGGGGTGAACACCGGGGAGCTGTTTTTT,CASSQVWAGVNTGELFF
TRBV9,TRBJ2-1,TRBD2,once,TGTGCCAGCAGCGTAGCCGGGGGGGCCATCGATGAGCAGTTCTTC,CASSVAGGAIDEQFF
TRBV6-5,TRBJ1-2,.,.,TGTGCCAGCAGCCAGGGGTTCGTCAATGGCTACACCTTC,CASSQGFVNGYTF
TRBV7-8,TRBJ1-3,.,.,TGTGCCAGCAGCCTCCACCCGGGGTGGGGGAATGGAAACACCATATATTTT,CASSLHPGWGNGNTIYF
TRBV10-1,TRBJ1-6,TRBD1,.,TGCGCCAGCAGTGAGTCAAGACCAAGGACAGGGGGCCGTTCACCCCTCCACTTT,CASSESRPRTGGRSPLHF
TRBV19,TRBJ1-1,.,.,TGTGCCAGTAGTAGAGGGACCGTGGGGAGGGGTTTGAACACTGAAGCTTTCTTT,CASSRGTVGRGLNTEAFF
TRBV3-1/TRBV3-2,TRBJ1-6,.,.,TGTGCCAGCAGCGCCACAGGGACCTGGTTTGATTCACCCCTCCACTTT,CASSATGTWFDSPLHF
TRBV27,TRBJ2-1,TRBD1,.,TGTGCCAGCAGTCTTCGAGACAACAGGGGTGGATGGTTCTTC,CASSLRDNRGGWFF
TRBV7-2,TRBJ2-2,TRBD1,.,TGTGCCAGCAGCCGGACAGGGGGCACCGGGGAGCTGTTTTTT,CASSRTGGTGELFF
TRBV19,TRBJ2-1,.,.,TGTGCCAGTAGTATTAAGACTCTTACCTACAATGAGCAGTTCTTC,CASSIKTLTYNEQFF
TRBV19,TRBJ1-1,.,few,TGTGCCAGTACCACGATCGAGGGTAGGAACACTGAAGCTTTCTTT,CASTTIEGRNTEAFF
TRBV7-8,TRBJ1-5,.,few,TGTGCCAGCAGCTCCTATGGTCAGCCCCAGCATTTT,CASSSYGQPQHF
TRBV16,TRBJ1-1,.,few,TGTGCCAGCAGCCCATTCACGGAGAACACTGAAGCTTTCTTT,CASSPFTENTEAFF
TRBV5-1,TRBJ2-3,.,once,TGCGCCAGCAGCTTATCCACAGATACGCAGTATTTT,CASSLSTDTQYF
TRBV5-5,TRBJ2-7,TRBD1,.,TGTGCCAGCAGCCGCGAGGGACAGGGCTACGAGCAGTACTTC,CASSREGQGYEQYF
TRBV3-1/TRBV3-2,TRBJ2-3,TRBD2,.,TGTGCCAGCAGCCAAGTTTTTACTAGCGGGAGCACAGATACGCAGTATTTT,CASSQVFTSGSTDTQYF
TRBV2,TRBJ1-5,TRBD1,.,TGTGCCAGCATCATGGACAGGGGAAGACAGCCCCAGCATTTT,CASIMDRGRQPQHF
TRBV6-2/TRBV6-3,TRBJ2-7,.,few,TGTGCCAGCAGTTCGCCGCGCGAGCAGTACTTC,CASSSPREQYF